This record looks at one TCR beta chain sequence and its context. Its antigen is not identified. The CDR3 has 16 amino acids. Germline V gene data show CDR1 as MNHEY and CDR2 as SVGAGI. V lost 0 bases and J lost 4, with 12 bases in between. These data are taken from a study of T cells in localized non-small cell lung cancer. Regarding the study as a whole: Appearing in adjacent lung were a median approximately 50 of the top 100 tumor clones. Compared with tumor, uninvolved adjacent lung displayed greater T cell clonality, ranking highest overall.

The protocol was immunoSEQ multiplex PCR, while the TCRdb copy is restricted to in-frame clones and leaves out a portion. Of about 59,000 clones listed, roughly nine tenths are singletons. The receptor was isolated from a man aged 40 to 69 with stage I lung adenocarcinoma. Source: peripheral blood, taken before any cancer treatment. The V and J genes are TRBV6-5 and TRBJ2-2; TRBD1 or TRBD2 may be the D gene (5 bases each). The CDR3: CASSYSWDPGTGELFF. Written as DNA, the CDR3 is TGTGCCAGCAGTTACTCGTGGGACCCCGGCACCGGGGAGCTGTTTTTT.